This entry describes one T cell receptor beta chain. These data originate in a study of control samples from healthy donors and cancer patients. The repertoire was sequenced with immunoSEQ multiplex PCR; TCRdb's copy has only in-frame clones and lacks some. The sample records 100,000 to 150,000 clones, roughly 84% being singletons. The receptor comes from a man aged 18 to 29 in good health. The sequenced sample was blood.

CDR3 nucleotide sequence: TGTGCCAGCAGTTTACGGCAGAGCTCCTACGAGCAGTACTTC. Translating it yields CASSLRQSSYEQYF. The gene calls are TRBV6-6 and TRBJ2-7; the D is unclear. V was cut by 4 bases and J by 0 bases, with 10 bases left in between. The CDR3 runs to 14 residues. Germline V gene lookup returns CDR1 MNHNY and CDR2 SVGAGI (reference sequence).